This T cell receptor beta chain was sequenced for a study of blood T cell repertoires in COVID-19. Whole-study context: Whether acute or convalescent, the COVID-19 samples came from the United States, Italy and Spain. Sample material is recorded as cDNA or gDNA derived from T cells, B-cell-depleted T cells, or PBMCs.

Original handling: Estimated nucleated cell counts came from reference gene primer amplification. The repertoire was sequenced with immunoSEQ multiplex PCR; TCRdb's copy has only in-frame clones and lacks some. Clone size and the V and J calls come from that table; the DNA yielded D and trimming. The sample contains hundreds of thousands of clones, 83% of which appear only once. The germline V gene has CDR1 SGHVS and CDR2 FQNEAQ. V was clipped by 5 bases and J by 9 bases; unmatched bases: 5. This CDR3 has 13 residues. V is TRBV7-8 and J is TRBJ2-2, with 8 bases aligning to TRBD1. Input material: peripheral blood. This TCR was sampled from a woman aged 50 to 65 with acute or convalescent COVID-19. The CDR3 DNA follows: TGTGCCAGCAGCGAGGACAGGGTTAGGGAGCTGTTTTTT. Amino acids: CASSEDRVRELFF.